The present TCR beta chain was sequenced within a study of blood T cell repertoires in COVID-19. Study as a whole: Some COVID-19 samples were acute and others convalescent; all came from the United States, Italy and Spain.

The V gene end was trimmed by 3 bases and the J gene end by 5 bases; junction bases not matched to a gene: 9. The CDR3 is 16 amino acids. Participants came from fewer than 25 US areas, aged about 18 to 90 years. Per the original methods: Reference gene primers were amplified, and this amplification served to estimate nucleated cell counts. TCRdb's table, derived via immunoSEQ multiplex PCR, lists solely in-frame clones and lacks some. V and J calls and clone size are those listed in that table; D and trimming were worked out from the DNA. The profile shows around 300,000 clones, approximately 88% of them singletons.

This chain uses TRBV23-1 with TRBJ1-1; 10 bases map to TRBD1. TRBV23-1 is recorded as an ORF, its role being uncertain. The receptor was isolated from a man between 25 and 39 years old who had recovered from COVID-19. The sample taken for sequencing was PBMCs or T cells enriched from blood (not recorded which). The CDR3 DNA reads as TGCGCCAGCAGTCACCCCGACAGGGGGCAAAGTACTGAAGCTTTCTTT. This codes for CASSHPDRGQSTEAFF.